The 17 T cell receptor beta chains in this list originate from one sample, sequenced in a study of blood T cell repertoires in COVID-19. Clones were sequenced by immunoSEQ multiplex PCR, and TCRdb holds only the in-frame ones, with some missing. The profile shows 97,000 or so clones, almost 80% of them singletons. The sequenced sample was peripheral blood. The receptors were sampled from a man aged 60-69 years with active or convalescent COVID-19.

The chain recombines TRBV2 with TRBJ2-2; TRBD2 aligns across 11 bases. This CDR3 is 16 amino acids long. Germline V CDR1 and CDR2: SNHLY, FYNNEI. J was trimmed by 6 bases and V by 6 bases; bases with no gene match: 9. CDR3 region: CASRKGGLAVAGELFF. In DNA, the CDR3 is TGTGCCAGCAGGAAAGGGGGACTAGCGGTTGCCGGGGAGCTGTTTTTT.

The rearrangement joins TRBV9 to TRBJ2-2; TRBD1 is a possible D gene (6 bases). This CDR3 region has 16 residues. Looked up from germline, CDR1 is SGDLS and CDR2 is YYNGEE. Deletions cut 0 bases from V and 4 bases from J, with 13 bases between. CDR3 protein: CASSVDQGRSTGELFF. For the CDR3, the DNA is TGTGCCAGCAGCGTAGATCAGGGGCGTAGCACCGGGGAGCTGTTTTTT.

In its sample, this clone was seen a few times. This chain uses TRBV5-5 with TRBJ2-7, with D perhaps TRBD2 (6 bases). The CDR3 has 12 residues. Germline-derived CDR1 and CDR2 are SGHKS and YYEKEE (reference sequence). Trimming left V 4 bases short and J 4 bases short, with 9 bases between. The DNA of the CDR3 is TGTGCCAGCAGCCCAGGAGGGTACGAGCAGTACTTC. Its protein product is CASSPGGYEQYF.

This clone was detected many times. The V and J genes are TRBV7-6 and TRBJ2-5, with 9 bases that match TRBD1. With V trimmed by 0 bases and J by 2 bases, 10 bases remained unmatched. The germline gives CDR1 SGHVS, CDR2 FNYEAQ. The CDR3 is 18 residues long. This chain's CDR3 is CASSLARTGAINQETQYF. The CDR3 DNA follows: TGTGCCAGCAGCTTAGCGCGGACAGGGGCGATAAATCAAGAGACCCAGTACTTC.

This clone showed up just once. The chain carries TRBV11-3 and TRBJ1-1, with unresolved D. V was trimmed by 5 bases and J by 3 bases, leaving 28 bases between them. Germline CDR1 is SGHNT and CDR2 is YENEEA. This CDR3 is 19 amino acids long. CDR3 in DNA: TGTGCCAGCAGCCCACGCGGTAGCTTCAGCCGAGGAATGGACACTGAAGCTTTCTTT. Protein product: CASSPRGSFSRGMDTEAFF.

In its sample, this clone was seen a few times. This CDR3 reads CASSNPGQGAYEQYF. The CDR3 DNA follows: TGTGCCAGCAGTAATCCGGGACAGGGGGCCTACGAGCAGTACTTC. The V and J genes are TRBV6-5 and TRBJ2-7; 11 bases agree with TRBD1. The germline V gene encodes CDR1 MNHEY and CDR2 SVGAGI. The CDR3 consists of 15 residues. V was clipped by 5 bases and J by 2 bases; unmatched bases: 5.

V is TRBV18 and J is TRBJ1-1, with 9 bases that match TRBD1. Looked up from germline, CDR1 is KGHSH and CDR2 is LQKENI. With V trimmed by 2 bases and J by 4 bases, 2 bases remained unmatched. This CDR3 is built from 14 residues. The CDR3 DNA reads TGTGCCAGCTCACCAGGGACAGGGAGCACTGAAGCTTTCTTT. It yields the protein CASSPGTGSTEAFF. Full variable domain (rest looked up from reference TRBV18 and TRBJ1-1): NAGVMQNPRHLVRRRGQEARLRCSPMKGHSHVYWYRQLPEEGLKFMVYLQKENIIDESGMPKERFSAEFPKEGPSILRIQQVVRGDSAAYFCASSPGTGSTEAFFGQGTRLTVV.

V usage is TRBV9 and J usage is TRBJ2-1; 13 nucleotides match TRBD2. CDR3 length: 18 amino acids. Germline assignment: CDR1 SGDLS and CDR2 YYNGEE. V shed 2 bases, J shed 4 bases, and the junction held 9 bases outside the gene matches. As DNA, the CDR3 is TGTGCCAGCAGCGTGGCCTCACTAGCGGGAGGGGGGTACAATGAGCAGTTCTTC. Amino acid sequence: CASSVASLAGGGYNEQFF. The full variable domain, its missing parts supplied by reference TRBV9 and TRBJ2-1, is DSGVTQTPKHLITATGQRVTLRCSPRSGDLSVYWYQQSLDQGLQFLIQYYNGEERAKGNILERFSAQQFPDLHSELNLSSLELGDSALYFCASSVASLAGGGYNEQFFGPGTRLTVL.

The gene calls are TRBV7-9 and TRBJ1-2; TRBD1 might be the D (6 bases). In germline, CDR1 is SEHNR, CDR2 FQNEAQ (reference sequence). The CDR3 totals 14 residues. V lost 1 base to trimming and J lost 4 bases, with 10 bases between them. The CDR3 DNA is TGTGCCAGCAGCTTAGGGGGGACACCCTATGGCTACACCTTC. As protein: CASSLGGTPYGYTF.

This clone was detected only a few times. The chain couples TRBV11-3 to TRBJ2-1, with 8 bases lining up with TRBD2. CDR1 is SGHNT and CDR2 is YENEEA in the germline V gene. The length of the CDR3 is 15 residues. J was trimmed by 8 bases and V by 1 base; bases with no gene match: 7. The CDR3 region has the DNA TGTGCCAGCAGCTTAGCGGGAGGGCCTTTGGATGAGCAGTTCTTC. It specifies CASSLAGGPLDEQFF.

This clone was detected ten times or more. V is TRBV4-1 and J is TRBJ1-2, with 7 nucleotides matching TRBD1. The CDR3 is 15 residues long. The germline CDR1 and CDR2 sequences are MGHRA and YSYEKL. V lost 0 bases, J lost 4 bases, and 5 bases stayed unmatched. CDR3 region: CASSQDPGGGYGYTF. CDR3 nucleotides: TGCGCCAGCAGCCAAGATCCAGGGGGTGGCTATGGCTACACCTTC.

A single count supports this clone. The J gene is TRBJ2-5, the V gene TRBV2; D is perhaps TRBD1 (5 bases). Trimming left V 4 bases short and J 4 bases short, with 13 bases between. This CDR3 comprises 14 residues. Per germline, CDR1 SNHLY and CDR2 FYNNEI. The CDR3 spells CASSGQKFAETQYF. CDR3 nucleotides: TGTGCCAGCAGTGGACAGAAGTTCGCAGAGACCCAGTACTTC.

This chain links TRBV11-2 with TRBJ2-2, with TRBD2 matching 11 bases. The ends lost 6 bases at V and 8 bases at J; junction bases unmatched: 11. The CDR3 is made up of 16 amino acids. Looked up from germline, CDR1 is SGHAT and CDR2 is FQNNGV. Here the CDR3 DNA reads TGTGCCAGCAGATCTGGGACTAGCGGCCGGCGGGGGGAGCTGTTTTTT. It encodes CASRSGTSGRRGELFF.

The chain has TRBV2 and TRBJ1-3, with D perhaps TRBD1 (6 bases). CDR3 length: 15 residues. Trimming stripped 3 bases from V and 7 bases from J, with 16 bases between. CDR1 SNHLY and CDR2 FYNNEI come from the germline V gene. CDR3 coding DNA: TGTGCCAGCAGTGACGGACAGCAAGGGTGGAACACCATATATTTT. Translating gives CASSDGQQGWNTIYF.

CDR3 residues: CASSLAGDRGTGELFF. The CDR3 DNA is TGTGCCAGCAGCTTAGCGGGGGACAGGGGGACCGGGGAGCTGTTTTTT. The chain has TRBV7-2 and TRBJ2-2, with 11 positions matching TRBD1. V dropped 0 bases and J dropped 5; count of bases not matched to a gene: 2. The CDR3 runs to 16 residues. Germline V gene lookup returns CDR1 SGHTA and CDR2 FQGNSA. The full variable domain, in which reference TRBV7-2 and TRBJ2-2 provide the parts outside the CDR3, is GAGVSQSPSNKVTEKGKDVELRCDPISGHTALYWYRQSLGQGLEFLIYFQGNSAPDKSGLPSDRFSAERTGGSVSTLTIQRTQQEDSAVYLCASSLAGDRGTGELFFGEGSRLTVL.

The rearrangement uses TRBV5-6 and TRBJ2-1, with a weak D call TRBD2 (5 bases). The V gene's germline CDR1 is SGHDT and CDR2 YYEEEE. Trimming took 4 bases from V and 7 from J, leaving 15 bases between them. The CDR3 is 14 amino acids. CDR3 protein: CASSRGPVPNEQFF. The CDR3 DNA sequence: TGTGCCAGCAGCCGCGGGCCCGTTCCAAATGAGCAGTTCTTC.

This CDR3 is CASSKVGRRDSSFNEPDTQYF. The CDR3, as DNA: TGTGCCAGCAGCAAAGTGGGGCGGCGGGACTCCTCCTTCAACGAGCCAGATACGCAGTATTTT. The J gene is TRBJ2-3, the V gene TRBV21-1; the table names TRBD2, a call not compared with the DNA. TRBV21-1 represents a pseudogene. The CDR3 totals 21 residues.